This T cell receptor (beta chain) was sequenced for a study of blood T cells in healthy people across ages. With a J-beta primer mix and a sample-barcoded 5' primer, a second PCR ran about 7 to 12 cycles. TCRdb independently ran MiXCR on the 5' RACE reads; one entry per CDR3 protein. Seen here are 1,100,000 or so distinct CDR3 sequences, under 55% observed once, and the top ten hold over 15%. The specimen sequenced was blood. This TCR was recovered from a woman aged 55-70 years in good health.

The CDR3, as DNA: TGTGCCATCAGAGATCTAGGGGGCTCCTACAATGAGCAGTTCTTC. Amino acid sequence: CAIRDLGGSYNEQFF. The V gene is TRBV10-3, the J gene TRBJ2-1, with a possible D match to TRBD1 (6 bases). CDR1 and CDR2 (germline): ENHRY, SYGVKD. This CDR3 is 15 amino acids long. The germline V and J ends were trimmed by 6 bases and 0 bases, with 12 bases remaining between them.